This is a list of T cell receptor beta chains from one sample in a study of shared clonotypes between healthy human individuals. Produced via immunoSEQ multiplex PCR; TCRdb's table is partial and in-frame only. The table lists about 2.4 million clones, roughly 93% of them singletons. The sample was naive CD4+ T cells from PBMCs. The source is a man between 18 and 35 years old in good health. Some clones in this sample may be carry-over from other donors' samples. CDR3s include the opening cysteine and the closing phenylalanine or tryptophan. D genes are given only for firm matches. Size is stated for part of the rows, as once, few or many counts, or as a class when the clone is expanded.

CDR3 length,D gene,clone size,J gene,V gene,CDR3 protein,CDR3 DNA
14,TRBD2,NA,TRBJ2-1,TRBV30,CAWSVGGSGNEQFF,TGTGCCTGGAGTGTCGGGGGGAGTGGTAATGAGCAGTTCTTC
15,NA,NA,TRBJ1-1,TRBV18,CASSPDRSVNTEAFF,TGTGCCAGCTCACCTGACAGGAGCGTGAACACTGAAGCTTTCTTT
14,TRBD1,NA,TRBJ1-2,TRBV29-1,CSVPSRDRVYGYTF,TGCAGCGTACCATCCCGGGACAGGGTCTATGGCTACACCTTC
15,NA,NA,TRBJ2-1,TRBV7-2,CASSPDYSSYNEQFF,TGTGCCAGCAGCCCGGACTACAGCTCCTACAATGAGCAGTTCTTC
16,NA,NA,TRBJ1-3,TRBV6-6,CASSLRGPQSENGRYF,TGTGCCAGCAGTCTGCGCGGGCCTCAGAGCGAGAATGGCCGGTATTTT
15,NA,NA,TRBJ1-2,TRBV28,CASSSTPGVSYGYTF,TGTGCCAGCAGTTCCACCCCGGGAGTTAGTTATGGCTACACCTTC
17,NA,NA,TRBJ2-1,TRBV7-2,CASSPRTTGFSYNEQFF,TGTGCCAGCAGCCCGAGAACCACAGGTTTCTCCTACAATGAGCAGTTCTTC
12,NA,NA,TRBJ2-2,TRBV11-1,CASSQDTGELFF,TGTGCCAGCAGCCAGGACACCGGGGAGCTGTTTTTT
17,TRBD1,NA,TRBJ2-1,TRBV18,CASSPNGQGASAGGQFF,TGTGCCAGCTCACCGAACGGACAGGGGGCGTCGGCTGGAGGGCAGTTCTTC
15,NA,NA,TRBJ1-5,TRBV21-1,CASSIRQCGNQPQHF,TGTGCCAGCAGCATAAGACAATGTGGCAATCAGCCCCAGCATTTT
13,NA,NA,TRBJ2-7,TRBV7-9,CASSPTVTYEQYF,TGTGCCAGCAGCCCTACCGTTACCTACGAGCAGTACTTC
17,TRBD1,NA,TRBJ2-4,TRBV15,CATSSGTGDKAKNIQYF,TGTGCCACCAGCAGTGGGACAGGGGATAAGGCCAAAAACATTCAGTACTTC
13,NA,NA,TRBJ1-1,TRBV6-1,CALKGQGTTEAFF,TGTGCTCTTAAGGGGCAGGGGACCACTGAAGCTTTCTTT
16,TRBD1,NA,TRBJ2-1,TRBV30,CAWSVPGTGGTNEQFF,TGTGCCTGGAGTGTACCTGGGACAGGGGGCACGAATGAGCAGTTCTTC
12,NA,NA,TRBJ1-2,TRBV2,CASMLRGNGYTF,TGTGCCAGCATGCTAAGAGGGAACGGCTACACCTTC
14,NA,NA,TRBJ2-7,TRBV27,CASSLVAHPYEQYF,TGTGCCAGCAGTTTAGTAGCTCACCCCTACGAGCAGTACTTC
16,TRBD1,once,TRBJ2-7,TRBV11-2,CASSFLVGTGNYEQYF,TGTGCCAGCAGCTTCTTAGTCGGGACAGGGAACTACGAGCAGTACTTC
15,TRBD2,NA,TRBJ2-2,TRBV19,CASTPVGRDTGELFF,TGTGCCAGTACCCCCGTCGGGAGGGATACCGGGGAGCTGTTTTTT
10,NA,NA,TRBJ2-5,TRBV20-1,CSASTETQYF,TGCAGTGCTAGTACCGAGACCCAGTACTTC
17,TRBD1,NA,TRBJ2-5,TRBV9,CASSTRSGTAVVETQYF,TGTGCCAGCAGCACTCGTTCCGGGACAGCGGTAGTGGAGACCCAGTACTTC
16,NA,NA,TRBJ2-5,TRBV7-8,CASSLVGGTTQETQYF,TGTGCCAGCAGCTTAGTCGGAGGGACCACCCAAGAGACCCAGTACTTC
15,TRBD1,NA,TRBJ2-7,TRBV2,CASSAQGASSYEQYF,TGTGCCAGCAGTGCGCAGGGGGCCAGCTCCTACGAGCAGTACTTC
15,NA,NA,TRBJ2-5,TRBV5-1,CASSDLSGAGETQYF,TGCGCCAGCAGCGACCTCTCGGGGGCGGGAGAGACCCAGTACTTC
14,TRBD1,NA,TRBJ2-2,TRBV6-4,CASSATGFTGELFF,TGTGCCAGCAGTGCGACAGGGTTCACCGGGGAGCTGTTTTTT
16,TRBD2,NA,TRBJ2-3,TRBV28,CASSFSLSGVSDTQYF,TGTGCCAGCAGTTTCTCCCTTAGCGGGGTATCAGATACGCAGTATTTT
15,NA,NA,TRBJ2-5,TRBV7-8,CASSLGRVSRETQYF,TGTGCCAGCAGCTTAGGGAGGGTGTCGCGGGAGACCCAGTACTTC
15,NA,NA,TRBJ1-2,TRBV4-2,CASSQEGVGDYGYTF,TGTGCCAGCAGCCAAGAAGGGGTGGGGGACTATGGCTACACCTTC
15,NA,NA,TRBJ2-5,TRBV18,CASSPLDGFEETQYF,TGTGCCAGCTCCCCACTGGACGGGTTCGAGGAGACCCAGTACTTC
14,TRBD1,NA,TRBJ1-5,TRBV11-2,CASSLQGADQPQHF,TGTGCCAGCAGCTTACAGGGGGCCGATCAGCCCCAGCATTTT
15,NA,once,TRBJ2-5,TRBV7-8,CASSTRQAVGETQYF,TGTGCCAGCAGCACCCGACAGGCCGTGGGAGAGACCCAGTACTTC
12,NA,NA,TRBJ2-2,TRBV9,CASSVLAGELFF,TGTGCCAGCAGCGTATTGGCCGGGGAGCTGTTTTTT
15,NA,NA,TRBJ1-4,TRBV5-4,CASSRSISGGEKLFF,TGTGCCAGCAGCCGCTCAATATCCGGTGGTGAAAAACTGTTTTTT
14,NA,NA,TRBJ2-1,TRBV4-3,CASSQPGSYNEQFF,TGCGCCAGCAGCCAACCAGGCTCCTACAATGAGCAGTTCTTC
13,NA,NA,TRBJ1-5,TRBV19,CAVGQYSNQPQHF,TGTGCCGTCGGACAATATAGCAATCAGCCCCAGCATTTT
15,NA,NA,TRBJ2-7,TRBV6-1,CASRRGGRMTYEQYF,TGTGCCAGCAGGAGGGGGGGACGAATGACCTACGAGCAGTACTTC
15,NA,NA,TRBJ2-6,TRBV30,CAWILGRSGANVLTF,TGTGCCTGGATTCTGGGGCGATCCGGGGCCAACGTCCTGACTTTC
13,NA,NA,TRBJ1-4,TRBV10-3,CAIKEGTNEKLFF,TGTGCCATCAAGGAGGGAACTAATGAAAAACTGTTTTTT